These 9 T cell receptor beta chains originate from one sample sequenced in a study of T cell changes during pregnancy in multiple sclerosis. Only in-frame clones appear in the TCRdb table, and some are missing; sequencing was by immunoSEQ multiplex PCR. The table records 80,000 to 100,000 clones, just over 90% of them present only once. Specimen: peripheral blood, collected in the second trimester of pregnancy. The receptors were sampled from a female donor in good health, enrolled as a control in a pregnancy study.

The CDR3 reads CATRWGEETQYF. DNA of the CDR3: TGTGCCACCCGTTGGGGGGAAGAGACCCAGTACTTC. The V and J genes are TRBV2 and TRBJ2-5; TRBD2 is a possible D gene (6 bases). V was clipped by 10 bases and J by 3 bases, with 12 bases between them. This CDR3 has 12 amino acids. The germline CDR1 and CDR2 sequences are SNHLY and FYNNEI.

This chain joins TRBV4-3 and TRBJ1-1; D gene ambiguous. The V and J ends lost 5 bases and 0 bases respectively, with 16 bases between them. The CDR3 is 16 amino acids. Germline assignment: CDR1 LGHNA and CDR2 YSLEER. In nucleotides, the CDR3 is TGCGCCAGCAGCAGGGAGGGTGCGGGTATGAACACTGAAGCTTTCTTT. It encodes CASSREGAGMNTEAFF.

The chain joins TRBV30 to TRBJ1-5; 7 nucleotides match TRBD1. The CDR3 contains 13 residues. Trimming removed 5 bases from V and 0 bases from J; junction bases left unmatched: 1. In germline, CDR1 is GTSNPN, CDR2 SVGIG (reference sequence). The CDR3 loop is CAWAGGSNQPQHF. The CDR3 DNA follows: TGTGCCTGGGCAGGGGGTAGCAATCAGCCCCAGCATTTT.

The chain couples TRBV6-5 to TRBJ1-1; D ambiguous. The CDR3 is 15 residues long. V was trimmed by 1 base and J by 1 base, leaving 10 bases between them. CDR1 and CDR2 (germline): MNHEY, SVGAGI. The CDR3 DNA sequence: TGTGCCAGCAGTTACTATAAGTCCGGGAACACTGAAGCTTTCTTT. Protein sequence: CASSYYKSGNTEAFF.

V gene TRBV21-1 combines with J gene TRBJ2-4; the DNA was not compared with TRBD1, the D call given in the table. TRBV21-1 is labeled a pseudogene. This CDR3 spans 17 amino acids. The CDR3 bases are TGTGCCAGCAGCTATCTTCGGACAGGCCTAGCCAAAAACATTCAGTACTTC. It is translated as CASSYLRTGLAKNIQYF.

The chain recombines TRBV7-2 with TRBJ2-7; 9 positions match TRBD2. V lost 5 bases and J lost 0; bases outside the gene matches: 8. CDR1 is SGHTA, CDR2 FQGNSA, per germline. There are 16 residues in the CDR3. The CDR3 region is CASSRAGSGSSYEQYF. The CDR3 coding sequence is TGTGCCAGCAGCCGGGCCGGTAGCGGGAGCTCCTACGAGCAGTACTTC.

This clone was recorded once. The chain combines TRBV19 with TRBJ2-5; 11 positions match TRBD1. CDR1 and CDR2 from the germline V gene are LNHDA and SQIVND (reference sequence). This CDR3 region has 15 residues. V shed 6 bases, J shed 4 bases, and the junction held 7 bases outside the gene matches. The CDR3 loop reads CASRTTGTGGETQYF. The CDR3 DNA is TGTGCCAGTAGGACGACCGGGACAGGGGGAGAGACCCAGTACTTC.

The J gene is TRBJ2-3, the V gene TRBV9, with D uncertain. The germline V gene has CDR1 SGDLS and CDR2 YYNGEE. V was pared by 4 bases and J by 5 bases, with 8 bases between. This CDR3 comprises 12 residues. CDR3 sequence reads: CASSPSRDTQYF. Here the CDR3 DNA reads TGTGCCAGCAGCCCAAGCCGAGATACGCAGTATTTT. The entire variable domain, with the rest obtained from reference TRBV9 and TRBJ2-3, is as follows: DSGVTQTPKHLITATGQRVTLRCSPRSGDLSVYWYQQSLDQGLQFLIQYYNGEERAKGNILERFSAQQFPDLHSELNLSSLELGDSALYFCASSPSRDTQYFGPGTRLTVL.

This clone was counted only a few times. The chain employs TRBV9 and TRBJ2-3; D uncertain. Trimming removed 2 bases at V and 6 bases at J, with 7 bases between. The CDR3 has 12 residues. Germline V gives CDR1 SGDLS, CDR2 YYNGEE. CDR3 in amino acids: CASSVSQDTQYF. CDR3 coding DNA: TGTGCCAGCAGCGTTTCCCAGGATACGCAGTATTTT.